The T cell receptor beta chain described here comes from a study of shared clonotypes between healthy human individuals. Only one count was recorded for this clone. The same CDR3 arises from other DNA sequences in this sample as well. Assay: immunoSEQ multiplex PCR; the TCRdb copy retains only in-frame clones and omits some. The sample lists about 2 million clones, approximately 95% seen once, with 0.1% to 0.15% in the top ten. Every one of the donors was a Caucasian adult that lived in Nashville, Tennessee. Trimming stripped 3 bases from V and 4 bases from J, with 10 bases between. CDR1 is KGHSH and CDR2 is LQKENI in the germline V gene. The CDR3 runs to 14 residues.

The V gene is TRBV18, the J gene TRBJ1-5, with a tentative D call TRBD1 (5 bases). The receptor's source is a man younger than 35 in good health. Sequenced material: naive CD4+ T cells sorted from blood. Described subset: CD45RA+ positively selected. The CDR3 DNA is TGTGCCAGCTCACCCCAGGGATCAAATCAGCCCCAGCATTTT. It is translated as CASSPQGSNQPQHF.